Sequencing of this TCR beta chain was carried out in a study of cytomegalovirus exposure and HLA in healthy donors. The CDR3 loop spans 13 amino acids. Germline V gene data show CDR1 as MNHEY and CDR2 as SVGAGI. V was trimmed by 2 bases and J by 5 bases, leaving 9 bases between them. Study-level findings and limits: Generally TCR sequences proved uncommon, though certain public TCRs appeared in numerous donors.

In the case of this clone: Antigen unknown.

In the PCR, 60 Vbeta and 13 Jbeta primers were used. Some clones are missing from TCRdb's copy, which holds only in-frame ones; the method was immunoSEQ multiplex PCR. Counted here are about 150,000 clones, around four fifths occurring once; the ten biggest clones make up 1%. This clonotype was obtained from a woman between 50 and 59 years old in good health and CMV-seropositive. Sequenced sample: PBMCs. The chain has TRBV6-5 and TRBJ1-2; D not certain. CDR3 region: CASSYDGGYGYTF. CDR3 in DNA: TGTGCCAGCAGTTACGATGGAGGGTATGGCTACACCTTC.